The following is a T cell receptor (beta chain) sequence with its context. Sequencing of TCR beta was performed on blood CD8+ T cells and on blood CD4+ T cells. Healthy donors formed controls matched for age and sex. This sample stems from a study of CD8 T cells in Susac syndrome. Germline trimming cut 7 bases from V and 7 bases from J; bases unmatched to any gene: 0. The CDR3 is made up of 11 amino acids. Germline V gene sequence: CDR1 SQVTM, CDR2 ANQGSEA. Random-hexamer reverse transcription was applied to roughly 0.5 to 1 ug RNA. The method of amplification for TCR beta CDR3 was immunoSEQ multiplex PCR, covering 54 Vbeta and 13 Jbeta. In TCRdb, the immunoSEQ multiplex PCR reads were re-called with MiXCR into one record per CDR3 protein. Of roughly 200,000 distinct CDR3 sequences in the sample, approximately 95% were seen once.

Sequences were obtained from CD4+ T cells from PBMCs. This TCR was sampled from a human donor in good health. The V and J genes are TRBV29-1 and TRBJ2-4; 11 bases are a match to TRBD1. This chain's CDR3 is CSGTGGNIQYF. CDR3 nucleotide sequence: TGCAGCGGGACAGGGGGCAACATTCAGTACTTC.